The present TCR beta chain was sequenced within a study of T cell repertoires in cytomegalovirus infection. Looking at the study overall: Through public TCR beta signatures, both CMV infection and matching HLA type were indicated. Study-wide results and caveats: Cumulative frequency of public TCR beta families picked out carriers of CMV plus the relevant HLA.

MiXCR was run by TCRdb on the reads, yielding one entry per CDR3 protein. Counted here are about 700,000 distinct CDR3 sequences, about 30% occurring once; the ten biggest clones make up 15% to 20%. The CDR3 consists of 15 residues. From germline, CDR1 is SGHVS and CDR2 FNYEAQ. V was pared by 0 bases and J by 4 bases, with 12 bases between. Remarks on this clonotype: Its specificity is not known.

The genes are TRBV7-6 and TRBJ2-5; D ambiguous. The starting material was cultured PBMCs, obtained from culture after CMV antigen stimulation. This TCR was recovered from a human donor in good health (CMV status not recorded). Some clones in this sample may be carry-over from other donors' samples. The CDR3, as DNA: TGTGCCAGCAGCTTAGCGCCGGTAGGCGGAGAGACCCAGTACTTC. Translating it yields CASSLAPVGGETQYF.